The rows below give T cell receptor beta chains drawn from one sample of a study of T-cell memory formation after mild COVID-19. TCRdb itself ran the 5' RACE reads through MiXCR, one entry per CDR3 protein. The table includes 180,000 or so distinct CDR3 sequences, around 10% detected once. The sample consisted of PBMCs or a T cell subset sorted from them (not recorded which). These receptors originate from a man between 18 and 29 years old who had mild COVID-19 (a few samples of this study predate the infection). Cell type and time point are not known. CDR3s include the opening cysteine and the closing phenylalanine or tryptophan. D genes are given only for firm matches. Clone size is shown for a subset of rows, as once, few, many or a class of expanded clone.

few	TRBJ2-3	TRBV5-1	-	CASRQNADTQYF	TGCGCCAGCAGACAGAATGCAGATACGCAGTATTTT
many	TRBJ2-1	TRBV7-2	-	CASSPQGAIGYNEQFF	TGTGCCAGCAGCCCCCAAGGAGCTATCGGATACAATGAGCAGTTCTTC
-	TRBJ1-2	TRBV19	-	CASNSLSLANYGYTF	TGTGCCAGTAATTCCCTCAGCCTAGCTAACTATGGCTACACCTTC
few	TRBJ2-1	TRBV7-2	-	CASSLDSGTYNEQFF	TGTGCCAGCAGCTTGGATAGCGGCACCTACAATGAGCAGTTCTTC
-	TRBJ2-1	TRBV7-8	TRBD2	CASSLQAGGGVVDEQFF	TGTGCCAGCAGCTTACAGGCCGGCGGGGGGGTTGTCGATGAGCAGTTCTTC
few	TRBJ1-4	TRBV20-1	-	CSASPGADNEKLFF	TGCAGTGCTTCTCCGGGGGCAGATAATGAAAAACTGTTTTTT
many	TRBJ2-3	TRBV5-1	-	CASSSVTSSSTDTQYF	TGCGCCAGCAGCTCCGTCACTAGTTCTAGCACAGATACGCAGTATTTT
-	TRBJ1-6	TRBV24-1	-	CATSEGRSNSPLHF	TGTGCCACCAGTGAGGGACGTAGTAATTCACCCCTCCACTTT
-	TRBJ2-5	TRBV27	-	CASSLWGSTRSETQYF	TGTGCCAGCAGTTTATGGGGCAGCACACGGTCAGAGACCCAGTACTTC
many	TRBJ2-3	TRBV12-3/TRBV12-4	-	CASSLGSTDTQYF	TGCGCCAGCAGCTTGGGATCCACAGATACGCAGTATTTT
many	TRBJ2-5	TRBV14	TRBD1	CASSRQGAETQYF	TGTGCCAGCAGCCGGCAGGGGGCTGAGACCCAGTACTTC
-	TRBJ1-2	TRBV9	-	CASSVDRANYGYTF	TGTGCCAGCAGCGTAGACAGGGCTAACTATGGCTACACCTTC
few	TRBJ1-3	TRBV12-3/TRBV12-4	-	CASSLGDPRSGNTIYF	TGTGCCAGCAGTTTGGGGGACCCCCGCTCTGGAAACACCATATATTTT
-	TRBJ2-5	TRBV11-1	TRBD1	CASSSAQGALQETQYF	TGTGCCAGCAGCTCCGCACAGGGGGCCCTCCAAGAGACCCAGTACTTC
-	TRBJ2-6	TRBV5-1	-	CASSLVISGANVLTF	TGCGCCAGCAGCTTGGTGATCTCTGGGGCCAACGTCCTGACTTTC
-	TRBJ2-1	TRBV7-6	TRBD2	CASSSGYSGTSGYNEQFF	TGTGCCAGCAGCTCAGGCTATTCAGGGACTAGCGGTTACAATGAGCAGTTCTTC
-	TRBJ2-5	TRBV5-1	-	CASSLETPQGAQYF	TGCGCCAGCAGCTTGGAGACGCCACAGGGAGCCCAGTACTTC
few	TRBJ1-4	TRBV25-1	-	CASSEYNGVTDEKLFF	TGTGCCAGCAGTGAATATAATGGGGTTACGGATGAAAAACTGTTTTTT
few	TRBJ2-1	TRBV25-1	-	CASSEYSVRGNEQFF	TGTGCCAGCAGTGAATATAGTGTTCGGGGCAATGAGCAGTTCTTC
few	TRBJ2-7	TRBV20-1	-	CSARPPTGTLYEQYF	TGCAGTGCTAGGCCCCCGACCGGGACACTCTACGAGCAGTACTTC
-	TRBJ2-1	TRBV7-7	TRBD2	CASSSIRGDITEQFF	TGTGCCAGCAGCTCCATACGGGGGGATATAACTGAGCAGTTCTTC
many	TRBJ2-5	TRBV5-1	TRBD1	CASSILGRTGDRETQYF	TGCGCCAGCAGCATCCTTGGGCGGACAGGAGACCGGGAGACCCAGTACTTC
-	TRBJ2-1	TRBV20-1	TRBD2	CSASRAGRKNEQFF	TGCAGTGCTAGCCGAGCGGGGCGTAAAAATGAGCAGTTCTTC
-	TRBJ2-1	TRBV6-2/TRBV6-3	TRBD2	CASSPLAGGLNSYNEQFF	TGTGCCAGCAGTCCCCTAGCGGGGGGCCTCAACTCCTACAATGAGCAGTTCTTC
many	TRBJ1-1	TRBV27	-	CASGSQDNTEAFF	TGTGCCAGCGGGTCCCAGGACAACACTGAAGCTTTCTTT
-	TRBJ2-3	TRBV2	TRBD2	CASKRLASRLDTQYF	TGTGCCAGCAAAAGACTAGCCTCGCGTTTAGATACGCAGTATTTT
-	TRBJ1-5	TRBV19	-	CASSPEGYRASNQPQHF	TGTGCCAGTAGCCCCGAGGGATATCGGGCGAGCAATCAGCCCCAGCATTTT
-	TRBJ2-7	TRBV25-1	-	CASRRIGGEQYF	TGTGCCAGCAGACGAATTGGGGGTGAGCAGTACTTC
few	TRBJ1-6	TRBV5-1	-	CASAGGDTYNSPLHF	TGCGCCAGCGCAGGAGGGGACACCTATAATTCACCCCTCCACTTT
-	TRBJ1-1	TRBV6-5	-	CASSGRFRNTEAFF	TGTGCCAGCAGCGGGAGGTTTCGTAACACTGAAGCTTTCTTT
-	TRBJ2-5	TRBV6-2/TRBV6-3	-	CASSYTGWETQYF	TGTGCCAGCAGTTACACTGGTTGGGAGACCCAGTACTTC
-	TRBJ2-6	TRBV7-2	-	CASRPGANVLTF	TGTGCCAGCCGACCTGGGGCCAACGTCCTGACTTTC
few	TRBJ2-5	TRBV20-1	TRBD2	CSEGSGGLETQYF	TGCAGTGAGGGTTCGGGGGGGCTAGAGACCCAGTACTTC
-	TRBJ2-5	TRBV4-2	TRBD2	CASSQGASGGLQETQYF	TGTGCCAGCAGCCAAGGGGCTAGCGGGGGGTTACAAGAGACCCAGTACTTC
many	TRBJ1-3	TRBV20-1	-	CSASSSGGADTIYF	TGCAGTGCTAGTTCGTCCGGGGGCGCGGACACCATATATTTT
-	TRBJ1-2	TRBV11-2	-	CASSALRIRDTANGYTF	TGTGCCAGCAGCGCGCTAAGGATTAGGGACACGGCTAATGGCTACACCTTC